What follows are 13 T cell receptor beta chains derived from one specimen sequenced in a study of shared clonotypes between healthy human individuals. The data were produced by immunoSEQ multiplex PCR, yet TCRdb's version contains in-frame clones alone and is incomplete. The table records about 1.1 million clones, about 84% of them present only once. The material sequenced was memory CD4+ T cells from PBMCs. Specified subset: CD45RA-negative fraction. The receptors shown here come from a man aged 18-30 years in good health. Some clones in this sample may be carry-over from other donors' samples.

V is TRBV30 and J is TRBJ1-2; D is uncertain. Germline CDR1 is GTSNPN and CDR2 is SVGIG (reference sequence). The CDR3 consists of 15 residues. Here the CDR3 reads CAYAEIRGGSDGYTF. In nucleotides, the CDR3 is TGTGCGTACGCGGAGATACGGGGAGGATCGGATGGCTACACCTTC.

This chain links TRBV6-5 with TRBJ1-1; D gene uncertain. This CDR3 has 14 amino acids. Germline lookup yields CDR1 MNHEY and CDR2 SVGAGI. The V end lost 0 bases, the J end lost 0 bases, and 5 bases lay between the germline ends. CDR3 loop: CASSYSTLNTEAFF. For the CDR3, the DNA is TGTGCCAGCAGTTACTCTACATTGAACACTGAAGCTTTCTTT.

J is TRBJ1-5 and V is TRBV7-2; 8 bases line up with TRBD1. The CDR3 runs 15 residues. CDR1 and CDR2 (germline): SGHTA, FQGNSA. V shed 0 bases, J shed 5 bases, and the junction held 3 bases outside the gene matches. The CDR3 DNA follows: TGTGCCAGCAGCTTAGCTCGGACAGGGCATCAGCCCCAGCATTTT. Translating it yields CASSLARTGHQPQHF.

The chain couples TRBV6-6 to TRBJ2-7; D remains ambiguous. V was pared by 2 bases and J by 4 bases, with 6 bases between. Germline V lookup: CDR1 MNHNY, CDR2 SVGAGI (reference sequence). CDR3 length: 12 residues. CDR3 region: CASSYGEYEQYF. The DNA for the CDR3 is TGTGCCAGCAGTTACGGAGAGTACGAGCAGTACTTC.

The rearrangement links TRBV4-1 to TRBJ2-7, with TRBD2 as a possible D gene (5 bases). The CDR3 has 13 amino acids. Looked up from germline, CDR1 is MGHRA and CDR2 is YSYEKL. Trimming shortened V by 2 bases and J by 4 bases, and 9 bases separated the two germline ends. As DNA, the CDR3 is TGCGCCAGCAGCCAACGCGGAGGATACGAGCAGTACTTC. It yields the protein CASSQRGGYEQYF.

This chain connects TRBV19 to TRBJ1-2, with D unclear. The germline V gene has CDR1 LNHDA and CDR2 SQIVND (reference sequence). This CDR3 region has 13 residues. V was clipped by 5 bases and J by 3 bases, with 10 bases between them. The CDR3: CASSPTSYYGYTF. The CDR3 DNA sequence: TGTGCCAGTAGTCCCACGAGCTACTATGGCTACACCTTC.

This clone was seen a handful of times. The V gene is TRBV9, the J gene TRBJ1-4; 7 nucleotides agree with TRBD1. Looked up from germline, CDR1 is SGDLS and CDR2 is YYNGEE. The CDR3 extends over 14 amino acids. The ends lost 2 bases at V and 7 bases at J; junction bases unmatched: 5. The CDR3: CASSVQGVGEKLFF. CDR3 nucleotides: TGTGCCAGCAGCGTCCAGGGGGTGGGTGAAAAACTGTTTTTT.

The gene calls are TRBV29-1 and TRBJ1-1; D possibly corresponds to TRBD1 (5 bases). The V and J ends lost 5 bases and 1 base respectively, with 11 bases between them. The CDR3 has 13 amino acids. From germline, CDR1 is SQVTM and CDR2 ANQGSEA. As DNA, the CDR3 is TGCAGCGTTATCGGGACCCAGAACACTGAAGCTTTCTTT. It is translated as CSVIGTQNTEAFF.

With respect to this clone: This same CDR3 is encoded by further DNA sequences in the sample. The chain couples TRBV19 to TRBJ2-3; a weak D match, TRBD1 (6 bases). V lost 1 base to trimming and J lost 1 base, with 6 bases between them. CDR1 is LNHDA, CDR2 SQIVND, per germline (reference sequence). This CDR3 spans 14 amino acids. The CDR3 DNA reads TGTGCCAGTAGTATAGCAGGGGGCACAGATACGCAGTATTTT. It translates to CASSIAGGTDTQYF.

The V and J genes are TRBV28 and TRBJ2-7; 9 nucleotides agree with TRBD1. Germline trimming cut 3 bases from V and 6 bases from J; bases unmatched to any gene: 6. Germline values: CDR1 MDHEN, CDR2 SYDVKM. The CDR3 extends over 14 amino acids. The CDR3 here is CASSLETGGSEQYF. CDR3 DNA: TGTGCCAGCAGTTTGGAGACAGGGGGTTCCGAGCAGTACTTC.

In its sample, this clone was seen once. V and J are TRBV28 and TRBJ2-5, with D maybe TRBD2 (6 bases). Trimming stripped 8 bases from V and 1 base from J, with 8 bases between. Germline lookup yields CDR1 MDHEN and CDR2 SYDVKM. The CDR3 is 12 residues long. CDR3 loop: CASGRLQETQYF. The CDR3 DNA reads TGTGCCAGCGGGAGGCTCCAAGAGACCCAGTACTTC.

The CDR3 loop reads CASSPGTALIYEQYF. In DNA form, the CDR3 reads TGTGCCAGCAGTCCCGGGACAGCGCTTATCTACGAGCAGTACTTC. This sequence joins TRBV5-4 and TRBJ2-7, with 7 bases lining up with TRBD1. The CDR3 contains 15 residues. The V gene end was trimmed by 5 bases and the J gene end by 3 bases; junction bases not matched to a gene: 11. Germline V gene sequence: CDR1 SGHNT, CDR2 YYREEE (reference sequence).

The rearrangement links TRBV11-2 to TRBJ1-1; TRBD1 matches 8 bases. Germline V gene sequence: CDR1 SGHAT, CDR2 FQNNGV. This CDR3 comprises 15 residues. V trimming: 8 bases; J trimming: 4 bases; junction bases outside the gene matches: 12. The CDR3 DNA reads TGTGCCAGCGGACGTTTAAGACAGGGGACCACTGAAGCTTTCTTT. It encodes CASGRLRQGTTEAFF.